This TCR beta chain was captured in a study of T cell changes during pregnancy in multiple sclerosis. This CDR3 has 15 amino acids. Trimming took 1 base from V and 4 from J; bases not matched to a gene: 5. The V gene's germline CDR1 is SGHVS and CDR2 FNYEAQ. The method was immunoSEQ multiplex PCR; TCRdb's version includes in-frame clones alone and lacks a portion of them. The sample yields 60,000 to 75,000 clones, 80% to 95% seen once. The clonotype originates from a female donor with multiple sclerosis, enrolled in a pregnancy study. The starting material was peripheral blood, obtained in the second trimester of pregnancy. The V call is TRBV7-6, the J call TRBJ2-5; TRBD2 agrees at 8 bases. As DNA, the CDR3 is TGTGCCAGCAGCTTAGTAGCGGGGTTCCCAGAGACCCAGTACTTC. The encoded protein is CASSLVAGFPETQYF.